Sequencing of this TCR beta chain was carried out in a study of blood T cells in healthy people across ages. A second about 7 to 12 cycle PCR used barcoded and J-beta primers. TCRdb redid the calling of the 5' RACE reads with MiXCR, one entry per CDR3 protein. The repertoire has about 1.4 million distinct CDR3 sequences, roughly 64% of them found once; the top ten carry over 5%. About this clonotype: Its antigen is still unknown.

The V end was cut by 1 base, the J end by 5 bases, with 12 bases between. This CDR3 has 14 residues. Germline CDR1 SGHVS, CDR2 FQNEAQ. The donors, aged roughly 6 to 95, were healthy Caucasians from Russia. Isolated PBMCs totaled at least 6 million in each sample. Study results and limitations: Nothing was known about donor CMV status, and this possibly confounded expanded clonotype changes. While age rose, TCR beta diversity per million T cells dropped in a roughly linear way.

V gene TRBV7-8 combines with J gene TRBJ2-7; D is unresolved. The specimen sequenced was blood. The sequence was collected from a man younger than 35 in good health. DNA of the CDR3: TGTGCCAGCAGCTTAGTCTCCGGTAGTAACGAGCAGTACTTC. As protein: CASSLVSGSNEQYF.